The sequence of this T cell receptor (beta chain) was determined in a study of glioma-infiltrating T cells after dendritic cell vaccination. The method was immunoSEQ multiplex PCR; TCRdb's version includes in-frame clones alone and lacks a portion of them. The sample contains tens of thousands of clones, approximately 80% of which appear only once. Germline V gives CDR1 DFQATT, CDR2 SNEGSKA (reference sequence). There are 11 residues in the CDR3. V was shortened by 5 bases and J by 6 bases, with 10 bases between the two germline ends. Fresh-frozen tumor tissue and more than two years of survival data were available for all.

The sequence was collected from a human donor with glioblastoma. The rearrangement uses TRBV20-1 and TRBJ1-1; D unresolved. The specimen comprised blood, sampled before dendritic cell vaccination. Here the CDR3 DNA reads TGCAGTGCTGACGCGAGGGCTGAAGCTTTCTTT. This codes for CSADARAEAFF.